This T cell receptor beta chain derives from a study of T cell repertoires in cytomegalovirus infection. Overall study context: CMV infection together with matching HLA type was indicated by public TCR beta signatures.

Study outcomes and limitations: Cumulative frequency of public TCR beta families picked out carriers of CMV plus the relevant HLA. Dominating the ex vivo response were TCR beta clonotypes that were CMV-specific and HLA-C-restricted.

This clonotype was seen repeatedly, ten times or more. The antigen is not known. Between the trimmed V and J ends, which lost 3 bases and 5 bases, there was a span of 17 bases. CDR1 is MNHNS and CDR2 is SASEGT in the germline V gene. The CDR3 runs 16 residues. Each CDR3 protein is one row after TCRdb ran MiXCR on the reads. The data show more than 650,000 distinct CDR3 sequences, roughly a third seen once. The sequenced sample was PBMCs. The chain joins TRBV6-1 to TRBJ1-5, with unresolved D. The source of this sequence is a human donor in good health (CMV status not recorded). Some clones in this sample may be carry-over from other donors' samples. The DNA of the CDR3 is TGTGCCAGCAGTGAGATTCGATTAGTGTGGGATCAGCCCCAGCATTTT. Its protein is CASSEIRLVWDQPQHF.